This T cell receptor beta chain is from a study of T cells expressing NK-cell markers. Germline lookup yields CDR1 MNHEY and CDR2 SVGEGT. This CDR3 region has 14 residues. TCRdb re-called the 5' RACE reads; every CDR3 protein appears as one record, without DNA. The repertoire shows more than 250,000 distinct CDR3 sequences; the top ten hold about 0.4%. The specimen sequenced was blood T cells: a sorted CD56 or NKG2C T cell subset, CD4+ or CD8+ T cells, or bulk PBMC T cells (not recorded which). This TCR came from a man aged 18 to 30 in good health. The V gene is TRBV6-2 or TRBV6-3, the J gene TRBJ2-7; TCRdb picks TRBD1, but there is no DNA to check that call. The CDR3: CASSGRTGMYEQYF.